Sequencing of this T cell receptor (beta chain) was carried out in a study of CD8 T cell repertoires and HIV-1 epitope variants. The overall study: Controls included no peptide, Ebola AY9 epitope, and a CMV, EBV, flu pool. Enriched T cells were co-cultured with equal autologous T cell-negative cells.

Comment on this clone: Its antigen remains unknown.

Some clones are missing from TCRdb's copy, which holds only in-frame ones; the method was immunoSEQ multiplex PCR. The sample shows 3,500 to 5,500 clones, around 70% of them seen only once. Trimming removed 6 bases from V and 0 bases from J; junction bases left unmatched: 5. Germline assignment: CDR1 LNHDA and CDR2 SQIVND (reference sequence). The CDR3 has 15 residues. Sequencing used cultured CD8+ T cells derived from PBMCs. The TCR comes from a male donor with HIV. The gene calls are TRBV19 and TRBJ2-1; 7 bases align to TRBD2. CDR3 sequence: CASSLLASSYNEQFF. The DNA of the CDR3 is TGTGCCAGTAGCCTACTAGCGAGCTCCTACAATGAGCAGTTCTTC.